This T cell receptor (beta chain) was sequenced in a study of cytomegalovirus exposure and HLA in healthy donors (dated by TCRdb to between 2016 and 2019). Study-wide context: According to a later analysis, one platform produced both the 110 or so validation repertoires and the roughly 660 repertoires of the first cohort. To predict cytomegalovirus infection status, the study brought together high-throughput TCR immunosequencing, statistical association of individual TCRs with disease status, and machine learning. The aim of the study was to test whether cataloging public T cell receptors could identify signatures of past pathogen exposure. In addition to the first cohort of around 670 subjects, a separate validation cohort of 120 different subjects was used. The paper as a whole reports these results and caveats: A few of the identified cytomegalovirus-associated TCR beta chains were confirmed in vitro to be specific for cytomegalovirus antigens. In both the original and validation cohorts, the classifier was reported to diagnose cytomegalovirus status with high specificity and sensitivity. It was suggested by the authors that the approach could potentially be generalized to other disease states and immunological phenotypes. While some public TCRs were present in many individuals, most TCR sequences turned up only very rarely across donors. In the study, 150 to 200 TCR beta chains were listed as associated with cytomegalovirus. A later analysis found that TCRs clustered in the first cohort also tended to co-occur in the 110 or so validation repertoires, with 94% of cluster scores above 0. The validation cohort had no HLA typing available for a later analysis, so co-occurrence within that cohort was assessed over all 120 or so repertoires.

The V end loses 4 bases and the J end loses 1 base, and a stretch of 10 bases separates them. From a lookup of the germline V gene, CDR1 and CDR2 are SNHLY and FYNNEI. The CDR3 has 14 amino acids, counting the end cysteine and phenylalanine. The entry retains the CDR3 DNA only, 42 bases that are in frame from base 1. The library relied on the immunoSEQ multiplex PCR assay. The published analysis was carried out like this. A statistical classification framework was built for diagnosing cytomegalovirus status from the catalog of TCR beta chain sequences. In TCRdb, the immuneACCESS table is reduced to in-frame sequences with V and J assigned. These tables do not hold every clone; where another copy was compared, an unresolved V gene accounts for under half, and the others remain unexplained. V and J calls plus clone size are reproduced from that table; the DNA served to infer D and trimming. For this sample there are about 180,000 clones; roughly 85% appear just once. The ten largest account for 16% of the sample.

The sample holds a few counts of this clone. What antigen it recognizes has not been identified. No quality values exist for individual bases; no much larger clone is one base distant. The donors were included in the validation cohort of 120 subjects, a group kept apart from the roughly 670-subject first cohort. This receptor chain uses TRBV2 and TRBJ1-1; a tentative D match to TRBD1 spans 5 bases. The sequencing input was PBMCs. The receptor was derived from a man younger than 35 in good health and CMV-seropositive. The base sequence is TGTGCCAGCAGTGTTATGGGGGGGAACACTGAAGCTTTCTTT. Translated, this gives CASSVMGGNTEAFF.